This T cell receptor (beta chain) stems from a study of shared T cell receptors in the human thymus. The data were produced by immunoSEQ multiplex PCR, yet TCRdb's version contains in-frame clones alone and is incomplete. Of hundreds of thousands of clones in the sample, 80% to 90% were seen once. The CDR3 runs 14 residues. Germline V CDR1 and CDR2: MNHEY, SVGAGI. Trimming stripped 2 bases from V and 5 bases from J, with 13 bases between. This sample was shared with a second study, whose subject was human thymus T cells. Per that paper: Thymus tissue for the work was resected from patients undergoing corrective heart surgery. As related research reported, thymic repertoires overlapped highly among unrelated individuals.

The V and J genes are TRBV6-5 and TRBJ2-7, with D perhaps matching TRBD1 (6 bases). Sequencing input: thymocytes. The TCR was taken from a girl less than two years old with a congenital heart defect. The CDR3 region is CASSYLGGPHEQYF. The CDR3 DNA is TGTGCCAGCAGTTACCTAGGGGGACCCCACGAGCAGTACTTC.